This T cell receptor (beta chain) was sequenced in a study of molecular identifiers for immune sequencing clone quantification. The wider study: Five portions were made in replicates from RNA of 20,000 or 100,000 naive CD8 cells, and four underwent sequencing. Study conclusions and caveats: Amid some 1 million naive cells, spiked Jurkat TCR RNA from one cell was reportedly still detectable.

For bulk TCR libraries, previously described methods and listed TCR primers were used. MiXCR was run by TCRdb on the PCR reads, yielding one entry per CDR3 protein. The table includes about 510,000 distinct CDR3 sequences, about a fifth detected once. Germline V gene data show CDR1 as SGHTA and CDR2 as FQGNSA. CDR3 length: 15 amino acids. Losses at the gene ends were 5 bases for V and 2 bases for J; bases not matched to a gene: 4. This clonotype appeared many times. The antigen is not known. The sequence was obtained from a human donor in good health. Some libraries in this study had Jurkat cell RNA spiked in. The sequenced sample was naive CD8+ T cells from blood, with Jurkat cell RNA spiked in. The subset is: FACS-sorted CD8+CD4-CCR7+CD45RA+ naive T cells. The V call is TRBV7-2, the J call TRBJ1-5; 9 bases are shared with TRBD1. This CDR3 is CASSLQGAGNQPQHF. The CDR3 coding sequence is TGTGCCAGCAGCCTACAGGGGGCTGGCAATCAGCCCCAGCATTTT. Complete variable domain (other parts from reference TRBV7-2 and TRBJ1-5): GAGVSQSPSNKVTEKGKDVELRCDPISGHTALYWYRQSLGQGLEFLIYFQGNSAPDKSGLPSDRFSAERTGGSVSTLTIQRTQQEDSAVYLCASSLQGAGNQPQHFGDGTRLSIL.